This passage covers 30 T cell receptor beta chains from one sample sequenced in a study of blood T cell repertoires in COVID-19. The table came from immunoSEQ multiplex PCR; TCRdb's copy has only in-frame clones and leaves some out. Of around 70,000 clones in the sample, almost 90% were seen once. Sequencing was done on a sample of peripheral blood. These receptors all come from a woman over 75 with active or convalescent COVID-19.

The chain has TRBV5-5 and TRBJ1-5; the match to TRBD1 covers 8 bases. V trimming: 4 bases; J trimming: 7 bases; junction bases outside the gene matches: 4. CDR1 and CDR2 from the germline V gene are SGHKS and YYEKEE (reference sequence). The CDR3 length is 13 residues. CDR3 coding DNA: TGTGCCAGCAGCCTGACAGGGGCACAGCCCCAGCATTTT. Its protein is CASSLTGAQPQHF.

V and J are TRBV13 and TRBJ2-1, with 9 bases that match TRBD2. The germline V gene has CDR1 PRHDT and CDR2 FYEKMQ (reference sequence). V trimming: 5 bases; J trimming: 3 bases; junction bases outside the gene matches: 8. The CDR3 is made up of 16 amino acids. The CDR3 region has the DNA TGTGCCAGCAGCCGCTTAGCGGGAGCCGACTACAATGAGCAGTTCTTC. Translating it yields CASSRLAGADYNEQFF.

The gene calls are TRBV3-1 (or the pseudogene TRBV3-2) and TRBJ1-5; D ambiguous. In germline, CDR1 is LGHDT, CDR2 YNNKEL (reference sequence). The V and J ends lost 0 bases and 2 bases respectively, with 8 bases between them. This CDR3 has 15 amino acids. CDR3 sequence: CASSQDTTGNQPQHF. The CDR3 nucleotides are TGTGCCAGCAGCCAAGATACCACGGGCAATCAGCCCCAGCATTTT.

This clone was counted between two and nine times. This sequence joins TRBV2 and TRBJ2-2, with TRBD1 matching 8 bases. Germline values: CDR1 SNHLY, CDR2 FYNNEI. With 6 bases clipped from V and 6 bases from J, the junction kept 9 bases outside the gene matches. The CDR3 totals 15 residues. In nucleotides, the CDR3 is TGTGCCAGCAGGGTACAGGGGGAGCCCGCCGGGGAGCTGTTTTTT. Protein: CASRVQGEPAGELFF.

V is TRBV5-1 and J is TRBJ2-2; 7 positions agree with TRBD1. The germline gives CDR1 SGHRS, CDR2 YFSETQ. The CDR3 runs to 15 residues. Unmatched junction bases numbered 2, after V lost 3 bases and J lost 0 bases. CDR3 nucleotide sequence: TGCGCCAGCAGCTCGGGACAGCCGAACACCGGGGAGCTGTTTTTT. Its protein is CASSSGQPNTGELFF.

This clone was detected only a few times. J is TRBJ2-7 and V is TRBV29-1; D remains unclear. The germline gives CDR1 SQVTM, CDR2 ANQGSEA. The CDR3 runs to 9 residues. V was shortened by 5 bases and J by 6 bases, with 5 bases between the two germline ends. CDR3 amino acids: CSVPGEQYF. The CDR3 nucleotides read TGCAGCGTTCCCGGCGAGCAGTACTTC.

The rearrangement joins TRBV27 to TRBJ2-7; 8 bases line up with TRBD2. The CDR3 covers 17 residues. Per the germline V gene, CDR1 is MNHEY and CDR2 is SMNVEV (reference sequence). Losses at the gene ends were 4 bases for V and 3 bases for J; bases not matched to a gene: 14. CDR3: CASSSRLAGRAFYEQYF. The CDR3 DNA is TGTGCCAGCAGTTCGAGGTTAGCGGGGAGGGCCTTCTACGAGCAGTACTTC.

The CDR3 DNA follows: TGTGCCAGCAGTCCCCGGGAGGGTCATCAGCCCCAGCATTTT. Residues: CASSPREGHQPQHF. This chain links TRBV27 with TRBJ1-5; no firm D call. The CDR3 extends over 14 amino acids. CDR1 MNHEY and CDR2 SMNVEV come from the germline V gene (reference sequence). Trimming stripped 5 bases from V and 5 bases from J, with 13 bases between.

V is TRBV6-5 and J is TRBJ1-5; weak D call: TRBD1 (6 bases). The V gene's germline CDR1 is MNHEY and CDR2 SVGAGI. This CDR3 has 14 amino acids. Deletions cut 7 bases from V and 6 bases from J, with 16 bases between. For the CDR3, the DNA is TGTGCCAGCACCGAGTCAGGGGTTAGTCAGCCCCAGCATTTT. Translated, it gives CASTESGVSQPQHF.

V and J are TRBV3-1 (or the pseudogene TRBV3-2) and TRBJ2-2, with D maybe TRBD2 (5 bases). CDR1 is LGHDT, CDR2 YNNKEL, per germline (reference sequence). Trimming pared 2 bases from V and 7 bases from J, leaving 8 bases between. The CDR3 loop spans 13 amino acids. CDR3 residues: CASSQNGVGELFF. The CDR3 nucleotides read TGTGCCAGCAGCCAAAACGGGGTCGGGGAGCTGTTTTTT.

The chain combines TRBV9 with TRBJ2-5; 10 bases are shared with TRBD2. V gave up 4 bases and J gave up 3 bases; unmatched junction bases: 9. There are 16 residues in the CDR3. Germline CDR1 reads SGDLS; CDR2 reads YYNGEE. The CDR3 DNA reads as TGTGCCAGCAGCCCTCTGCCGCTAGCGGGGGAAGAGACCCAGTACTTC. It yields the protein CASSPLPLAGEETQYF.

For the CDR3, the DNA is TGTGCCAGCTCAACCAGGACAGGATCTAACTATGGCTACACCTTC. Its translation is CASSTRTGSNYGYTF. The J gene is TRBJ1-2, the V gene TRBV18; 7 positions match TRBD1. The CDR3 spans 15 residues. With 5 bases clipped from V and 0 bases from J, the junction kept 6 bases outside the gene matches. CDR1 is KGHSH, CDR2 LQKENI, per germline.

This clone turned up a few times. V usage is TRBV28 and J usage is TRBJ1-2, with 9 bases matching TRBD1. The V and J ends lost 6 bases and 4 bases, in that order; junction bases with no gene match: 9. CDR1 is MDHEN and CDR2 is SYDVKM in the germline V gene. The CDR3 runs to 15 residues. CDR3 sequence reads: CASRPAGTGTYGYTF. CDR3 coding DNA: TGTGCCAGCAGACCCGCCGGGACAGGGACCTATGGCTACACCTTC.

This clone was seen a single time. V and J are TRBV18 and TRBJ2-5; a possible D gene is TRBD1 (6 bases). The germline V gene has CDR1 KGHSH and CDR2 LQKENI. The CDR3 consists of 14 residues. The V and J ends lost 3 bases and 3 bases respectively, with 11 bases between them. CDR3 sequence reads: CASSPRRGKETQYF. The CDR3 DNA follows: TGTGCCAGCTCACCCCGCAGGGGCAAAGAGACCCAGTACTTC.

V usage is TRBV14 and J usage is TRBJ1-1; possibly TRBD1 for D (5 bases). There are 17 residues in the CDR3. Germline CDR1 is SGHDN and CDR2 is FVKESK. V shed 1 base and J shed 5 bases, with 20 bases lying between them. The CDR3 reads CASSQVGGAGLRTEAFF. CDR3 nucleotides: TGTGCCAGCAGCCAAGTGGGTGGGGCTGGGCTGAGGACTGAAGCTTTCTTT.

CDR3 sequence reads: CASSPITGTSGNTIYF. In nucleotides, the CDR3 is TGTGCCAGCTCACCGATTACAGGGACGTCTGGAAACACCATATATTTT. The chain carries TRBV18 and TRBJ1-3, with D perhaps TRBD1 (6 bases). The CDR3 runs 16 residues. Per the germline V gene, CDR1 is KGHSH and CDR2 is LQKENI. Trimming removed 3 bases from V and 1 base from J, with 13 bases in between.

This chain uses TRBV4-3 with TRBJ2-5, with a tentative D call TRBD2 (5 bases). Germline V gene lookup returns CDR1 LGHNA and CDR2 YSLEER. The CDR3 loop spans 13 amino acids. V was shortened by 3 bases and J by 4 bases, with 9 bases between the two germline ends. Here the CDR3 reads CASSHALGETQYF. The DNA of the CDR3 is TGCGCCAGCAGCCACGCACTAGGAGAGACCCAGTACTTC.

This chain connects TRBV3-1 (or the pseudogene TRBV3-2) to TRBJ2-5; 8 bases map to TRBD1. The CDR3 runs to 15 residues. Germline trimming cut 0 bases from V and 4 bases from J; bases unmatched to any gene: 4. Germline assignment: CDR1 LGHDT and CDR2 YNNKEL (reference sequence). CDR3 bases: TGTGCCAGCAGCCAAGATCTGGGGACAGGAGAGACCCAGTACTTC. It yields the protein CASSQDLGTGETQYF.

V gene TRBV5-1 combines with J gene TRBJ1-2; 8 nucleotides align to TRBD1. The CDR3 covers 15 residues. The germline V gene has CDR1 SGHRS and CDR2 YFSETQ. V was clipped by 4 bases and J by 6 bases; unmatched bases: 11. The CDR3 DNA reads TGCGCCAGCAGCCTCCAGGGGGCGCCATACCATGGCTACACCTTC. Translated, it gives CASSLQGAPYHGYTF.

The chain has TRBV11-3 and TRBJ2-1, with 10 bases identical to TRBD2. The CDR3 covers 16 residues. J lost 5 bases, V lost 5 bases, and 9 bases had no gene match. Germline CDR1 is SGHNT and CDR2 is YENEEA. The CDR3 loop is CASSPRTSGMDNEQFF. The CDR3 DNA sequence: TGTGCCAGCAGCCCTCGAACTAGCGGGATGGACAATGAGCAGTTCTTC.

This rearrangement joins TRBV7-8 to TRBJ2-1; TRBD2 agrees at 10 bases. This CDR3 comprises 15 residues. Germline assignment: CDR1 SGHVS and CDR2 FQNEAQ. V shed 6 bases and J 6 bases; nucleotides not matched to a gene: 8. The CDR3 loop reads CASSTGLAAPNEQFF. The CDR3, as DNA: TGTGCCAGCAGTACCGGACTAGCGGCCCCCAATGAGCAGTTCTTC.

Comment on this clone: The same CDR3 also results from other DNA sequences found in this sample. The chain uses TRBV19 and TRBJ1-1; weak D call: TRBD1 (6 bases). Germline CDR1 is LNHDA and CDR2 is SQIVND (reference sequence). This CDR3 is built from 15 residues. V was pared by 3 bases and J by 1 base, with 12 bases between. Here the CDR3 reads CASSIGGQRNTEAFF. Written as DNA, the CDR3 is TGTGCCAGTAGTATTGGTGGACAGAGGAACACTGAAGCTTTCTTT.

The chain recombines TRBV5-1 with TRBJ1-4; TRBD1 matches 9 bases. The CDR3 runs to 13 residues. V lost 7 bases and J lost 6; bases outside the gene matches: 4. CDR1 is SGHRS and CDR2 is YFSETQ in the germline V gene. CDR3 nucleotide sequence: TGCGCCAGCCAGGGACAGGGTCATGAAAAACTGTTTTTT. Its protein is CASQGQGHEKLFF.

The V gene is TRBV6-5, the J gene TRBJ2-5, with 7 bases lining up with TRBD1. CDR1 and CDR2 (germline): MNHEY, SVGAGI. There are 13 residues in the CDR3. With V trimmed by 10 bases and J by 7 bases, 12 bases remained unmatched. The CDR3 nucleotides are TGTGCCACCTTTGGGGACAGCCAAAGGACCCAGTACTTC. This gives the protein CATFGDSQRTQYF.

V and J are TRBV27 and TRBJ2-2; 7 positions agree with TRBD2. CDR1 is MNHEY and CDR2 is SMNVEV in the germline V gene (reference sequence). The trim removed 2 bases at V and 2 bases at J, leaving 5 bases unmatched. The CDR3 is 16 residues long. The CDR3 DNA is TGTGCCAGCAGTTTAAAAAGCGGGGACAACACCGGGGAGCTGTTTTTT. It codes for CASSLKSGDNTGELFF.

J is TRBJ1-4 and V is TRBV19; 11 nucleotides match TRBD1. Germline lookup yields CDR1 LNHDA and CDR2 SQIVND (reference sequence). After removal of 3 bases from V and 10 bases from J, the junction contained 7 bases not matched to a gene. The CDR3 sequence is 15 residues long. The CDR3: CASSIRGQGAGKLFF. The DNA of the CDR3 is TGTGCCAGTAGTATCCGAGGACAGGGGGCCGGAAAACTGTTTTTT.

The chain links TRBV7-9 to TRBJ2-1; 10 bases are a match to TRBD1. The CDR3 length is 15 residues. CDR1 and CDR2 from the germline V gene are SEHNR and FQNEAQ (reference sequence). V dropped 8 bases and J dropped 7; count of bases not matched to a gene: 11. The CDR3 coding sequence is TGTGCCAGCGGGAAAGGGACAGGGGCTTGGAATGAGCAGTTCTTC. As protein: CASGKGTGAWNEQFF.

The chain is built from TRBV29-1 and TRBJ2-7; D is unclear. The CDR3 loop spans 14 amino acids. V dropped 0 bases and J dropped 0 bases, with 9 bases sitting between them. The germline V gene has CDR1 SQVTM and CDR2 ANQGSEA. The CDR3 loop reads CSVEDRVSSYEQYF. The CDR3 DNA sequence: TGCAGCGTTGAAGATCGGGTAAGCTCCTACGAGCAGTACTTC.

This chain uses TRBV4-3 with TRBJ1-4; D uncertain. Germline CDR1 reads LGHNA; CDR2 reads YSLEER. The CDR3 spans 15 residues. Trimming shortened V by 1 base and J by 7 bases, and 13 bases separated the two germline ends. The CDR3 DNA reads TGCGCCAGCAGCCAAGTAGGGCAGAGGGCTGAAAAACTGTTTTTT. It codes for CASSQVGQRAEKLFF.

The rearrangement uses TRBV18 and TRBJ1-1, with D possibly TRBD1 on 6 matching bases. Germline values: CDR1 KGHSH, CDR2 LQKENI. V was cut by 3 bases and J by 10 bases, with 12 bases left in between. The CDR3 is 12 amino acids. In nucleotides, the CDR3 is TGTGCCAGCTCACCGGACAGTAGGGCAGCTTTCTTT. This gives the protein CASSPDSRAAFF.